This T cell receptor beta chain was documented in a study of blood T cell repertoires in COVID-19. The data were produced by immunoSEQ multiplex PCR, yet TCRdb's version contains in-frame clones alone and is incomplete. Among under 250,000 clones listed, 86% were seen once. The germline gives CDR1 SNHLY, CDR2 FYNNEI. This CDR3 spans 13 amino acids. With 4 bases removed from V and 7 bases from J, the gap between germline ends came to 10 bases. The Seattle patients joined while their infection was active and were tracked longitudinally afterward. The V call is TRBV2, the J call TRBJ1-4; D call uncertain. The source material was peripheral blood. The TCR originated in a woman of 80 years or more with COVID-19, enrolled during active disease. CDR3 residues: CASSGAAGEKLFF. CDR3 sequence (DNA): TGTGCCAGCAGTGGAGCGGCGGGTGAAAAACTGTTTTTT.